This T cell receptor beta chain was captured by sequencing in a study of blood T cell repertoires in COVID-19. The overall study: Sample material is recorded as cDNA or gDNA derived from T cells, B-cell-depleted T cells, or PBMCs.

Assay: immunoSEQ multiplex PCR; the TCRdb copy retains only in-frame clones and omits some. Among about 480,000 clones, around 89% were seen once, and the ten largest hold about 2%. The germline CDR1 and CDR2 sequences are SGDLS and YYNGEE. V was cut by 0 bases and J by 11 bases, with 14 bases left in between. CDR3 size: 13 residues. Which cohort a participant joined came from the clinical history participants gave. The chain has TRBV9 and TRBJ1-1; D not resolved. This clonotype was sampled from a woman aged 40-49 years who had recovered from COVID-19. Sample: PBMCs or T cells enriched from blood (not recorded which). The CDR3 spells CASSVGGAGVAFF. The CDR3 DNA reads as TGTGCCAGCAGCGTAGGCGGTGCGGGAGTTGCTTTCTTT.